These 16 T cell receptor beta chains originate from one sample sequenced in a study of T cell responses to AZD1222 COVID-19 vaccine. Profiled with immunoSEQ multiplex PCR; TCRdb holds only in-frame clones, not every one. The sample shows approximately 89,000 clones, around 83% of them seen only once. Specimen: peripheral blood, collected 28 days after the second AZD1222 dose. These receptors all come from an adult who received the AZD1222 COVID-19 vaccine.

The chain uses TRBV19 and TRBJ2-6, with D perhaps assigned TRBD1 or TRBD2 (5 bases each). Germline values: CDR1 LNHDA, CDR2 SQIVND (reference sequence). V was clipped by 6 bases and J by 4 bases, with 22 bases between them. This CDR3 has 18 amino acids. CDR3 nucleotides: TGTGCCAGTAGCACTACAGGCTCGGACTTCGGCGGGGCCAACGTCCTGACTTTC. Translating gives CASSTTGSDFGGANVLTF.

The J gene is TRBJ2-5, the V gene TRBV4-3, with D perhaps matching TRBD2 (7 bases). Germline assignment: CDR1 LGHNA and CDR2 YSLEER. The CDR3 runs to 15 residues. Trimming took 4 bases from V and 5 from J, leaving 17 bases between them. CDR3 DNA sequence: TGCGCCAGCAGCCTAGTCCCAGGGGAGGGGGAGACCCAGTACTTC. It encodes CASSLVPGEGETQYF.

This sequence joins TRBV5-1 and TRBJ2-1, with 10 bases aligning to TRBD1. There are 15 residues in the CDR3. V lost 3 bases to trimming and J lost 4 bases; unmatched junction nucleotides: 4. Germline V gene lookup returns CDR1 SGHRS and CDR2 YFSETQ. The CDR3 spells CASSSGTGAYNEQFF. The CDR3 DNA sequence: TGCGCCAGCAGCTCCGGGACAGGGGCATACAATGAGCAGTTCTTC.

V is TRBV5-1 and J is TRBJ2-1; D perhaps matches TRBD1 (7 bases). Looked up from germline, CDR1 is SGHRS and CDR2 is YFSETQ. The V end lost 5 bases, the J end lost 0 bases, and 9 bases lay between the germline ends. This CDR3 spans 14 amino acids. The CDR3 nucleotides are TGCGCCAGCAGGGAGGGGGCCTCCTACAATGAGCAGTTCTTC. Its translation is CASREGASYNEQFF.

The rearrangement uses TRBV12-3 or TRBV12-4 and TRBJ2-7; D remains unclear. This CDR3 comprises 13 residues. V lost 6 bases and J 2 bases, leaving 11 bases between the germline ends. Here the CDR3 DNA reads TGTGCCAGCAGCCGGGTCTTGCCCTACGAGCAGTACTTC. This codes for CASSRVLPYEQYF.

DNA for the CDR3: TGTGCCAGCAGCCCCACCCTGGCGGGAGTGGGTAATGAGCAGTTCTTC. This codes for CASSPTLAGVGNEQFF. This chain uses TRBV14 with TRBJ2-1; 7 bases line up with TRBD2. V was clipped by 4 bases and J by 7 bases; unmatched bases: 13. Germline CDR1 and CDR2: SGHDN and FVKESK. The CDR3 spans 16 residues.

The rearrangement links TRBV6-4 to TRBJ2-1; D might be TRBD2 (6 bases). The CDR3 sequence is 17 residues long. Trimming pared 0 bases from V and 0 bases from J, leaving 12 bases between. Germline V lookup: CDR1 MRHNA, CDR2 SNTAGT. CDR3 in DNA: TGTGCCAGCAGTGACTCGGATGAGGAGGGCTCCTACAATGAGCAGTTCTTC. This sequence encodes CASSDSDEEGSYNEQFF.

The J gene is TRBJ1-2, the V gene TRBV5-4; tentative D call: TRBD1 (5 bases). Germline loops: CDR1 SGHNT, CDR2 YYREEE (reference sequence). V was clipped by 3 bases and J by 3 bases, with 6 bases between them. The CDR3 length is 12 residues. The CDR3 loop is CASSWGDYGYTF. The CDR3 DNA follows: TGTGCCAGCAGCTGGGGGGACTATGGCTACACCTTC.

The chain uses TRBV28 and TRBJ2-7; 8 positions match TRBD1. CDR3 length: 16 amino acids. Germline CDR1 MDHEN, CDR2 SYDVKM. The junction had 7 bases not matched to a gene; V was cut back by 1 base and J by 2 bases. CDR3: CASSLSTGETPYEQYF. The CDR3 nucleotides are TGTGCCAGCAGTTTATCGACAGGGGAGACCCCCTACGAGCAGTACTTC.

The chain uses TRBV4-1 and TRBJ2-3; TRBD1 might be the D (5 bases). The CDR3 is 15 amino acids. Trimming took off 0 bases at V and 7 bases at J, with 14 bases between the two ends. Germline V CDR1 and CDR2: MGHRA, YSYEKL. DNA for the CDR3: TGCGCCAGCAGCCAAGAAAGCAGGGCGAGCCATACGCAGTATTTT. Translating it yields CASSQESRASHTQYF.

The rearrangement links TRBV5-1 to TRBJ1-5; 7 positions match TRBD1. The CDR3 is made up of 13 amino acids. From germline, CDR1 is SGHRS and CDR2 YFSETQ. V dropped 0 bases and J dropped 7; count of bases not matched to a gene: 1. Here the CDR3 reads CASSLGDRQPQHF. For the CDR3, the DNA is TGCGCCAGCAGCTTGGGGGACAGACAGCCCCAGCATTTT.

This chain connects TRBV6-5 to TRBJ2-1, with D unresolved. The V and J ends lost 7 bases and 4 bases respectively, with 8 bases between them. CDR1 is MNHEY and CDR2 is SVGAGI in the germline V gene. CDR3 length: 12 residues. The CDR3 loop reads CASTARYNEQFF. The CDR3 DNA is TGTGCCAGCACCGCTCGGTACAATGAGCAGTTCTTC.

The V and J genes are TRBV5-1 and TRBJ1-5; no firm D call. Germline CDR1 SGHRS, CDR2 YFSETQ. The V gene lost 2 bases and the J gene lost 7 bases, with 10 bases spanning the gap. This CDR3 is built from 13 residues. The CDR3, as DNA: TGCGCCAGCAGCTTCTCCTTTGGACAGCCCCAGCATTTT. Translation: CASSFSFGQPQHF. The variable domain in full, completed from reference TRBV5-1 and TRBJ1-5, reads KAGVTQTPRYLIKTRGQQVTLSCSPISGHRSVSWYQQTPGQGLQFLFEYFSETQRNKGNFPGRFSGRQFSNSRSEMNVSTLELGDSALYLCASSFSFGQPQHFGDGTRLSIL.

The chain joins TRBV7-9 to TRBJ2-2; D perhaps matches TRBD1 (5 bases). V was shortened by 5 bases and J by 5 bases, with 9 bases between the two germline ends. Germline V gene sequence: CDR1 SEHNR, CDR2 FQNEAQ (reference sequence). The CDR3 length is 13 residues. Here the CDR3 reads CASSPQATGELFF. The CDR3 nucleotides are TGTGCCAGCAGCCCACAGGCTACCGGGGAGCTGTTTTTT.

V gene TRBV30 combines with J gene TRBJ2-3, with 10 nucleotides matching TRBD2. Trimming took 5 bases from V and 6 from J; bases not matched to a gene: 2. The germline V gene encodes CDR1 GTSNPN and CDR2 SVGIG (reference sequence). The CDR3 is made up of 12 amino acids. CDR3 in amino acids: CAWSTSGDTQYF. In nucleotides, the CDR3 is TGTGCCTGGTCGACTAGCGGGGATACGCAGTATTTT.

This clone has a single count. The chain is built from TRBV7-9 and TRBJ2-3, with no clear D. The length of the CDR3 is 14 residues. V was trimmed by 1 base and J by 0 bases, leaving 5 bases between them. CDR1 and CDR2 (germline): SEHNR, FQNEAQ (reference sequence). CDR3 protein: CASSLDASTDTQYF. CDR3 nucleotides: TGTGCCAGCAGCTTAGATGCTAGCACAGATACGCAGTATTTT.